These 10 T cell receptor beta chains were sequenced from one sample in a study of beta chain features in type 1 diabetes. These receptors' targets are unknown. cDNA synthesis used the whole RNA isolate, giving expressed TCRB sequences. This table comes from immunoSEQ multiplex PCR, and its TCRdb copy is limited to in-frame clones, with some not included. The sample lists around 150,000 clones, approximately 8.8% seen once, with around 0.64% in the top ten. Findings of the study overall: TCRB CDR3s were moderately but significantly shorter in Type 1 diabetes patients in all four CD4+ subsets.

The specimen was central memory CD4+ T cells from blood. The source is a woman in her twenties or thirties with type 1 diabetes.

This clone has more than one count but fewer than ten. CDR3 DNA: TGCGCCAGCAGCCAAGCGGCGGCGGGAGAGACCCAGTACTTC. Translation gives CASSQAAAGETQYF. The V gene is TRBV4-1, the J gene TRBJ2-5; D might be TRBD2 (5 bases). CDR1 MGHRA and CDR2 YSYEKL come from the germline V gene. V lost 1 base and J 4 bases, leaving 10 bases between the germline ends. The CDR3 spans 14 residues.

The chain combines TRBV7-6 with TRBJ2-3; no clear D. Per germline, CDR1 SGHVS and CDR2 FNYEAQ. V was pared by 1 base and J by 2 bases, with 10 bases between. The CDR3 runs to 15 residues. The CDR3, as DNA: TGTGCCAGCAGCTTAGTACAGAGTAACACAGATACGCAGTATTTT. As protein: CASSLVQSNTDTQYF.

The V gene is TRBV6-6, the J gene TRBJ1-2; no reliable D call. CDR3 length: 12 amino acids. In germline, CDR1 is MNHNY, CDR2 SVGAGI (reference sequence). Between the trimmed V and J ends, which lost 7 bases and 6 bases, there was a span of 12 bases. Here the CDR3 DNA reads TGTGCCAGCACCGAAGCGGGTAATGGCTACACCTTC. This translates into CASTEAGNGYTF.

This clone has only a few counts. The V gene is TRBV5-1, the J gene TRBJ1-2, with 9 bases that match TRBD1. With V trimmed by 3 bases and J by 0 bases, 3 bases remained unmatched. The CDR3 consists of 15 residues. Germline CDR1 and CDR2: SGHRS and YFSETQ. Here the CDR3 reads CASSYGQGSNYGYTF. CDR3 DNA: TGCGCCAGCAGCTACGGACAGGGGTCTAACTATGGCTACACCTTC.

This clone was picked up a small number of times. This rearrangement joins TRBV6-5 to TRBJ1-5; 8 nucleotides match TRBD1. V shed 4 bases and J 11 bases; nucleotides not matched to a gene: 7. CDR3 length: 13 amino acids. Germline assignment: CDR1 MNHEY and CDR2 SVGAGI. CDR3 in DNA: TGTGCCAGCAGTTCAGGGGGCGAACGGTCCCAGCATTTT. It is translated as CASSSGGERSQHF.

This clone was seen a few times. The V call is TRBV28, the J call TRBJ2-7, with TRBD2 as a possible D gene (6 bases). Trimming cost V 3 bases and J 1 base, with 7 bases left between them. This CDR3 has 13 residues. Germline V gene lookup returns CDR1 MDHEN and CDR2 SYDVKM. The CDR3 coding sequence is TGTGCCAGCAGTTTCGGGAGATCCTACGAGCAGTACTTC. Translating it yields CASSFGRSYEQYF.

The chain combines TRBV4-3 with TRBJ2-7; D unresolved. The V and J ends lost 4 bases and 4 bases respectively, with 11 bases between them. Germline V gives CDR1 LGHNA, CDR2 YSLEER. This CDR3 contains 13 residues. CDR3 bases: TGCGCCAGCAGCCTCATCGTACAGTACGAGCAGTACTTC. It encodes CASSLIVQYEQYF.

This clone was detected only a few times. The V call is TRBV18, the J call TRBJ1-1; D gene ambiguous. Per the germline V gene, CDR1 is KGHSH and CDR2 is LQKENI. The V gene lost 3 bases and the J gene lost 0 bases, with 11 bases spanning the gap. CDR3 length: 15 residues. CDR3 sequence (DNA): TGTGCCAGCTCACCCTCGACTATGATGAACACTGAAGCTTTCTTT. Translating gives CASSPSTMMNTEAFF.

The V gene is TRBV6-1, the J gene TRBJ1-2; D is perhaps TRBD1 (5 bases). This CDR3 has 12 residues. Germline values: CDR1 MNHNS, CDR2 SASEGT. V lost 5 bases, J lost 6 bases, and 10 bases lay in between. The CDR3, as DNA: TGTGCCAGCAGTCTGACAGACCATGGCTACACCTTC. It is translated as CASSLTDHGYTF.

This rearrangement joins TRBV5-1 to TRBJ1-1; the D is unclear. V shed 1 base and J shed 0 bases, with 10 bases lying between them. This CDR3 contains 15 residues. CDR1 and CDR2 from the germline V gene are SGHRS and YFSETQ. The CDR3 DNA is TGCGCCAGCAGCTTGACGCCCAGTATGAACACTGAAGCTTTCTTT. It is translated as CASSLTPSMNTEAFF. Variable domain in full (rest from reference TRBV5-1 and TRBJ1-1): KAGVTQTPRYLIKTRGQQVTLSCSPISGHRSVSWYQQTPGQGLQFLFEYFSETQRNKGNFPGRFSGRQFSNSRSEMNVSTLELGDSALYLCASSLTPSMNTEAFFGQGTRLTVV.